This TCR beta chain was retrieved from a study of patients and donors after allogeneic stem cell transplantation. Each CDR3 protein gets one entry after TCRdb re-called the RT-PCR reads with MiXCR. The sample lists about 410,000 distinct CDR3 sequences, around 16% occurring once. CDR1 is SGHRS, CDR2 YFSETQ, per germline. The CDR3 spans 15 residues. V lost 0 bases, J lost 8 bases, and 14 bases lay in between. This chain links TRBV5-1 with TRBJ1-4; D unresolved. This TCR came from a human donor who was either an allogeneic HSCT recipient or a stem cell or donor lymphocyte infusion donor (not recorded which). It is not recorded whose cells these are; they may come from a transplant donor. The sequenced material came from blood, either unsorted or a sorted T cell fraction (not recorded which). CDR3 nucleotides: TGCGCCAGCAGCTTGGAGCGGGGTATCTGGGAAAAACTGTTTTTT. Protein product: CASSLERGIWEKLFF. The whole variable domain, remainder taken from reference TRBV5-1 and TRBJ1-4, is KAGVTQTPRYLIKTRGQQVTLSCSPISGHRSVSWYQQTPGQGLQFLFEYFSETQRNKGNFPGRFSGRQFSNSRSEMNVSTLELGDSALYLCASSLERGIWEKLFFGSGTQLSVL.